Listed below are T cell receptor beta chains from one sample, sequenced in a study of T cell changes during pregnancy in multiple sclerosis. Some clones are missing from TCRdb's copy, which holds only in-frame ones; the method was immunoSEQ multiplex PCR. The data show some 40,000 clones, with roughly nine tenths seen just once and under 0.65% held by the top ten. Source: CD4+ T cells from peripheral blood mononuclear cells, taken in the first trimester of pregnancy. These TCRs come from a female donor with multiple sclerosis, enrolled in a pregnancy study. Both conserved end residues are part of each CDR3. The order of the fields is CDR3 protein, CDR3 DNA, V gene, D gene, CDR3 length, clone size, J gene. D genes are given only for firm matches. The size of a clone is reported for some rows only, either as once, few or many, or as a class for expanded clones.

CDR3aa: CASRGTEVNTGELFF; CDR3nt: TGCGCCAGCAGAGGGACAGAAGTAAACACCGGGGAGCTGTTTTTT; v_gene: TRBV5-1; d_gene: TRBD1; len: 15; abundance: -; j_gene: TRBJ2-2
CDR3aa: CASSLNAGQGPDTQYF; CDR3nt: TGTGCCAGCAGCTTAAATGCGGGACAGGGTCCAGATACGCAGTATTTT; v_gene: TRBV11-2; d_gene: TRBD1; len: 16; abundance: -; j_gene: TRBJ2-3
CDR3aa: CASSYSGGTSAFEQYF; CDR3nt: TGTGCCAGCAGCTACAGTGGGGGGACTAGCGCGTTTGAGCAGTACTTC; v_gene: TRBV7-2; d_gene: TRBD2; len: 16; abundance: -; j_gene: TRBJ2-7
CDR3aa: CSVRREGLRNEQFF; CDR3nt: TGCAGCGTTAGGCGGGAGGGCCTGCGAAATGAGCAGTTCTTC; v_gene: TRBV29-1; d_gene: TRBD2; len: 14; abundance: once; j_gene: TRBJ2-1
CDR3aa: CASSNLLQHYGYTF; CDR3nt: TGTGCCAGTAGTAACCTCCTACAGCATTATGGCTACACCTTC; v_gene: TRBV19; d_gene: -; len: 14; abundance: few; j_gene: TRBJ1-2
CDR3aa: CASSTELGYEQYF; CDR3nt: TGTGCCAGCAGTACTGAACTCGGCTACGAGCAGTACTTC; v_gene: TRBV2; d_gene: -; len: 13; abundance: -; j_gene: TRBJ2-7
CDR3aa: CASTLQPPIGQINTEAFF; CDR3nt: TGCGCCAGCACCCTCCAACCCCCCATCGGACAGATAAACACTGAAGCTTTCTTT; v_gene: TRBV5-1; d_gene: -; len: 18; abundance: -; j_gene: TRBJ1-1
CDR3aa: CGLGGEGYTF; CDR3nt: TGCGGCCTGGGGGGGGAAGGCTACACCTTC; v_gene: TRBV29-1; d_gene: -; len: 10; abundance: -; j_gene: TRBJ1-2
CDR3aa: CSVESRDRDQYGYTF; CDR3nt: TGCAGCGTTGAATCCCGGGACAGGGATCAATATGGCTACACCTTC; v_gene: TRBV29-1; d_gene: TRBD1; len: 15; abundance: -; j_gene: TRBJ1-2
CDR3aa: CASSQIGVGPTGDYGYTF; CDR3nt: TGTGCCAGCAGTCAAATAGGGGTCGGCCCAACGGGAGACTATGGCTACACCTTC; v_gene: TRBV7-9; d_gene: -; len: 18; abundance: few; j_gene: TRBJ1-2
CDR3aa: CAISDPSGQGGYGYTF; CDR3nt: TGTGCCATCAGTGACCCCTCGGGGCAGGGAGGCTATGGCTACACCTTC; v_gene: TRBV10-3; d_gene: -; len: 16; abundance: -; j_gene: TRBJ1-2
CDR3aa: CAWSVLASGRDTQYF; CDR3nt: TGTGCCTGGAGTGTACTGGCTAGCGGGAGGGATACGCAGTATTTT; v_gene: TRBV30; d_gene: TRBD2; len: 15; abundance: -; j_gene: TRBJ2-3
CDR3aa: CASSLAGLYNEQFF; CDR3nt: TGTGCCAGCAGCTTAGCGGGACTATACAATGAGCAGTTCTTC; v_gene: TRBV5-4; d_gene: TRBD2; len: 14; abundance: -; j_gene: TRBJ2-1
CDR3aa: CAISEEAGGAGELFF; CDR3nt: TGTGCCATCAGTGAGGAGGCGGGAGGCGCCGGGGAGCTGTTTTTT; v_gene: TRBV10-3; d_gene: TRBD2; len: 15; abundance: once; j_gene: TRBJ2-2
CDR3aa: CASSSLAGTYEQYF; CDR3nt: TGTGCCAGTAGTAGTCTAGCGGGTACCTACGAGCAGTACTTC; v_gene: TRBV19; d_gene: TRBD2; len: 14; abundance: -; j_gene: TRBJ2-7
CDR3aa: CASSEAGTLQETQYF; CDR3nt: TGTGCCAGCAGTGAAGCTGGGACACTCCAAGAGACCCAGTACTTC; v_gene: TRBV25-1; d_gene: -; len: 15; abundance: once; j_gene: TRBJ2-5
CDR3aa: CASSRDRQETQYF; CDR3nt: TGTGCCAGCAGCCGGGACAGACAAGAGACCCAGTACTTC; v_gene: TRBV7-2; d_gene: TRBD1; len: 13; abundance: once; j_gene: TRBJ2-5
CDR3aa: CASSFPTGESGYTF; CDR3nt: TGCGCCAGCAGCTTCCCTACAGGGGAGTCTGGCTACACCTTC; v_gene: TRBV5-1; d_gene: TRBD1; len: 14; abundance: -; j_gene: TRBJ1-2
CDR3aa: CASSTDSSYEQYF; CDR3nt: TGCGCCAGCAGCACTGACAGCTCCTACGAGCAGTACTTC; v_gene: TRBV5-1; d_gene: -; len: 13; abundance: -; j_gene: TRBJ2-7
CDR3aa: CAWRGGHGYTF; CDR3nt: TGTGCCTGGAGAGGCGGTCATGGCTACACCTTC; v_gene: TRBV30; d_gene: -; len: 11; abundance: -; j_gene: TRBJ1-2
CDR3aa: CASSSDYPYEQYF; CDR3nt: TGTGCCAGCAGTTCGGACTATCCCTACGAGCAGTACTTC; v_gene: TRBV25-1; d_gene: -; len: 13; abundance: -; j_gene: TRBJ2-7
CDR3aa: CASSQGGASYEQYF; CDR3nt: TGCGCCAGCAGCCAAGGCGGGGCCTCCTACGAGCAGTACTTC; v_gene: TRBV4-3; d_gene: -; len: 14; abundance: -; j_gene: TRBJ2-7